The clone carrying this T cell receptor beta chain showed up just a few times. The antigen is unknown. Unique molecular identifiers were built into the TCRbeta library. TCRdb reprocessed the PCR reads with MiXCR, giving one entry per CDR3 protein. The data hold fewer than 550,000 distinct CDR3 sequences, with roughly 10% observed a single time. This CDR3 comprises 21 residues. Germline CDR1 SGHRS, CDR2 YFSETQ. Trimming removed 0 bases from V and 5 bases from J; junction bases left unmatched: 21. The record originates from a study of T-cell reconstitution after alpha-beta-depleted transplantation in children. Study-wide results and limits: When one year had passed after transplant, most T-cell counts and diversity came from newly produced T cells. It was surviving recipient T cells and thymic progenitors that gave some patients high TCRbeta diversity at day 60. Several hundred expanded graft clones reportedly gave rise to the alpha-beta T cells present about two months after transplant.

The sequences come from PBMCs, mostly from graft donor cells, collected 180 days after TCRalphabeta/CD19-depleted stem cell transplant. The V and J genes are TRBV5-1 and TRBJ2-5; TRBD1 agrees at 11 bases. The sequence was obtained from a female patient aged 2-15 years who had a stem cell transplant for aplastic anemia, so the T cells may come from the graft donor. DNA for the CDR3: TGCGCCAGCAGCTTGGCTCCCGGGACAGGGGGGATCGGTTGGTCGAAGGAGACCCAGTACTTC. It specifies CASSLAPGTGGIGWSKETQYF.